This is a list of T cell receptor beta chains from one sample in a study of T cells in Graves' hyperthyroidism and ophthalmopathy. A single record per CDR3 protein comes from TCRdb applying MiXCR to the multiplex PCR reads. The data hold some 360,000 distinct CDR3 sequences, with around a sixth observed a single time. Sequencing used blood. The origin of the receptors is a woman in her forties with Graves' ophthalmopathy. The CDR3 runs from the conserved cysteine through the conserved F or W.

j_gene,v_gene,CDR3aa
TRBJ2-3,TRBV7-2,CASSLGIEDTQYF
TRBJ2-7,TRBV6-2/TRBV6-3,CASSTGSYEQYF
TRBJ2-2,TRBV7-8,CASSLASRGNTGELFF
TRBJ2-7,TRBV27,CASRRLTEDYEQYF
TRBJ2-5,TRBV10-3,CAISEVNQETQYF
TRBJ2-5,TRBV11-2,CASSPDWEETQYF
TRBJ1-2,TRBV12-3/TRBV12-4,CASSFFGGANYGYTF
TRBJ1-1,TRBV6-2/TRBV6-3,CASSSRENTEAYF
TRBJ2-7,TRBV20-1,CSARSRDHLHEQYF
TRBJ1-2,TRBV28,CASSLHRGSPYGYTF
TRBJ2-2,TRBV2,CASMGLAGVGTGELFF
TRBJ2-2,TRBV18,CASSPTTGVGGELFF
TRBJ1-2,TRBV9,CASSRYQGQGFGYTF
TRBJ1-1,TRBV5-6,CASSATGMNTEAFF
TRBJ2-2,TRBV6-2/TRBV6-3,CASSYSEDRTVNTGELFF
TRBJ2-7,TRBV7-3,CASSKLAGGPKVREQYF
TRBJ1-3,TRBV6-1,CASSPPGWGDDNTIYF